This T cell receptor (beta chain) was found in a study of shared clonotypes between healthy human individuals. This clone was seen only once. CDR1 is SGHRS and CDR2 is YFSETQ in the germline V gene. The CDR3 loop spans 15 amino acids. V lost 0 bases, J lost 1 base, and 10 bases lay in between. Repertoires were generated with immunoSEQ multiplex PCR, while TCRdb's copy carries only in-frame clones and drops some. The sample has under 600,000 clones, around 97% seen once. The clonotype originates from a woman aged 30 to 39 in good health. Sequenced input: naive CD4+ T cells sorted from blood. The subset: CD45RA+ positively selected. The genes are TRBV5-1 and TRBJ1-1; perhaps TRBD1 as D (5 bases). The CDR3 protein is CASSLVGGSNTEAFF. CDR3 bases: TGCGCCAGCAGCTTGGTGGGGGGATCGAACACTGAAGCTTTCTTT.